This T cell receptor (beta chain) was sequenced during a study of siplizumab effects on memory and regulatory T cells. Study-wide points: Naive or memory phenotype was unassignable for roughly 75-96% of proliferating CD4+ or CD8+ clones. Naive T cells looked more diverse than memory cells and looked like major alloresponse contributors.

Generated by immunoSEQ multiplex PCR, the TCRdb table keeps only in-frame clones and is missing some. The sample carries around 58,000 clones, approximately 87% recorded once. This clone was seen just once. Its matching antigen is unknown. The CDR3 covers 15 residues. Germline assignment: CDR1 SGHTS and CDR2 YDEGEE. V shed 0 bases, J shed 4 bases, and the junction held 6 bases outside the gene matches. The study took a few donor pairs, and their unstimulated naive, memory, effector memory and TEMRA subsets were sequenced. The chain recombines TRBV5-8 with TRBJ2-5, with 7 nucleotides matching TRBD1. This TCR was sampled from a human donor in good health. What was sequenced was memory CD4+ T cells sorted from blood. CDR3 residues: CASSLDTRGTETQYF. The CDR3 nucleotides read TGTGCCAGCAGCTTGGACACCAGGGGGACAGAGACCCAGTACTTC.